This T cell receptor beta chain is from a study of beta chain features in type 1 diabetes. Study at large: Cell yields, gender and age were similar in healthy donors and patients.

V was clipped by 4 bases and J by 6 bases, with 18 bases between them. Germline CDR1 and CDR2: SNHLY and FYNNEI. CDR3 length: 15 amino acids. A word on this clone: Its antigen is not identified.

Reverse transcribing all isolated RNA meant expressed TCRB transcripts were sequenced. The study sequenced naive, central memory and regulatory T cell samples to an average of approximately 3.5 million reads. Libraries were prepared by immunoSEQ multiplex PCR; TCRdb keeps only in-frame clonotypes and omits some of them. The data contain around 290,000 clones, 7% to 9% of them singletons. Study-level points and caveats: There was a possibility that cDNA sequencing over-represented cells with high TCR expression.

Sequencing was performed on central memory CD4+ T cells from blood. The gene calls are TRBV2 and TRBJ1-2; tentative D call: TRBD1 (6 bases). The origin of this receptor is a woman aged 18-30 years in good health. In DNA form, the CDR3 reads TGTGCCAGCAGTGGCAGGGGCAGGGGTGTAAATGGCTACACCTTC. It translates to CASSGRGRGVNGYTF. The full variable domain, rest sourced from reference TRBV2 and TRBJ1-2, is EPEVTQTPSHQVTQMGQEVILRCVPISNHLYFYWYRQILGQKVEFLVSFYNNEISEKSEIFDDQFSVERPDGSNFTLKIRSTKLEDSAMYFCASSGRGRGVNGYTFGSGTRLTVV.